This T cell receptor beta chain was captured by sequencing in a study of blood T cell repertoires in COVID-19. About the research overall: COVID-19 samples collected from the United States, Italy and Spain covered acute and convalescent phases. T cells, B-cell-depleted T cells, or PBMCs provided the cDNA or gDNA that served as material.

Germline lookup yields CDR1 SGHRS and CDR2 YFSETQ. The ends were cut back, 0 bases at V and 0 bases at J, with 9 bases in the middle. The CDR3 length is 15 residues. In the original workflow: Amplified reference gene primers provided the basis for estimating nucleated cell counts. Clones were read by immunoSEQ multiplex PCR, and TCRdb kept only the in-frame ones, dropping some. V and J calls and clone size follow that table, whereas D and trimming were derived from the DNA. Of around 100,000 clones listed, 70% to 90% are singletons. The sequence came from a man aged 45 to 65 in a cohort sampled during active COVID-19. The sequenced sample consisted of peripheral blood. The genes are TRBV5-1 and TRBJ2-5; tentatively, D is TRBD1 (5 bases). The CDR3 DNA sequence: TGCGCCAGCAGCTTGGGGGGCGAGTACCAAGAGACCCAGTACTTC. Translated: CASSLGGEYQETQYF.